The rows below give T cell receptor beta chains drawn from one sample of a study of vaccination and CD4 T cells after COVID-19. These TCRs are of unknown antigen specificity. TCRdb re-derived calls from the PCR reads in MiXCR, one entry per CDR3 protein. The sample yields about 16,000 distinct CDR3 sequences, around 53% seen once. The material sequenced was CD4+ T cells from blood, cultured in vitro, taken before SARS-CoV-2 vaccination. The receptors here all came from a human donor who had recovered from COVID-19. CDR3s include the opening cysteine and the closing phenylalanine or tryptophan. D genes are given only for firm matches. A row's size may be missing; if present it is once, few, many or a size class.

V gene: TRBV20-1
D gene: TRBD1
J gene: TRBJ2-5
clone size: once
CDR3 protein: CSARTGIETQYF
CDR3 DNA: TGCAGTGCCCGGACAGGGATAGAGACCCAGTACTTC

V gene: TRBV6-2/TRBV6-3
D gene: .
J gene: TRBJ2-5
clone size: .
CDR3 protein: CASSYGGETQYF
CDR3 DNA: TGTGCCAGCAGTTACGGTGGAGAGACCCAGTACTTC

V gene: TRBV20-1
D gene: .
J gene: TRBJ1-1
clone size: .
CDR3 protein: CSAPSAGRPNTEAFF
CDR3 DNA: TGCAGTGCCCCCTCGGCAGGTCGACCTAACACTGAAGCTTTCTTT

V gene: TRBV11-3
D gene: TRBD2
J gene: TRBJ2-1
clone size: .
CDR3 protein: CASSRVTSGIEQFF
CDR3 DNA: TGTGCCAGCAGCCGGGTGACTAGCGGGATTGAGCAGTTCTTC

V gene: TRBV6-2/TRBV6-3
D gene: .
J gene: TRBJ1-1
clone size: .
CDR3 protein: CASSIERVNTEAFF
CDR3 DNA: TGTGCCAGCAGCATAGAGAGGGTTAACACTGAAGCTTTCTTT

V gene: TRBV4-1
D gene: .
J gene: TRBJ2-3
clone size: few
CDR3 protein: CASSPPGPGDTQYF
CDR3 DNA: TGCGCCAGCAGCCCGCCCGGGCCTGGTGATACGCAGTATTTT

V gene: TRBV19
D gene: .
J gene: TRBJ2-6
clone size: .
CDR3 protein: CASSIGAAAGANVLTF
CDR3 DNA: TGTGCCAGTAGTATTGGGGCGGCTGCCGGGGCCAACGTCCTGACTTTC

V gene: TRBV19
D gene: .
J gene: TRBJ1-6
clone size: .
CDR3 protein: CASADNSPLHF
CDR3 DNA: TGTGCCAGCGCTGACAATTCACCCCTCCACTTT

V gene: TRBV27
D gene: .
J gene: TRBJ1-6
clone size: few
CDR3 protein: CASSFRTGGSPLHF
CDR3 DNA: TGTGCCAGCAGTTTTCGAACGGGTGGTTCACCCCTCCACTTT

V gene: TRBV28
D gene: TRBD1
J gene: TRBJ1-6
clone size: few
CDR3 protein: CASSTRQGRMRSPLHF
CDR3 DNA: TGTGCCAGCAGTACCCGACAGGGAAGGATGAGGTCACCCCTCCACTTT

V gene: TRBV27
D gene: TRBD2
J gene: TRBJ2-7
clone size: .
CDR3 protein: CASTGGNSYEQYF
CDR3 DNA: TGTGCCAGCACGGGGGGGAATTCCTACGAGCAGTACTTC

V gene: TRBV20-1
D gene: TRBD2
J gene: TRBJ2-1
clone size: .
CDR3 protein: CSARYPGLAVNEQFF
CDR3 DNA: TGCAGTGCTAGGTATCCGGGACTAGCGGTAAACGAGCAGTTCTTC

V gene: TRBV28
D gene: .
J gene: TRBJ1-2
clone size: .
CDR3 protein: CASTTTRVYGYTF
CDR3 DNA: TGTGCCAGCACTACGACGAGGGTTTATGGCTACACCTTC

V gene: TRBV28
D gene: .
J gene: TRBJ1-6
clone size: .
CDR3 protein: CASSPGRGDSPLHF
CDR3 DNA: TGTGCCAGCAGCCCGGGACGGGGGGATTCACCCCTCCACTTT

V gene: TRBV20-1
D gene: TRBD2
J gene: TRBJ2-7
clone size: .
CDR3 protein: CSTRRTSGGHYEQYF
CDR3 DNA: TGCAGTACCCGACGGACTAGCGGGGGGCACTACGAGCAGTACTTC

V gene: TRBV19
D gene: TRBD1
J gene: TRBJ2-3
clone size: .
CDR3 protein: CASSTPGQGAGDTQYF
CDR3 DNA: TGTGCCAGTAGTACCCCGGGACAGGGGGCCGGGGATACGCAGTATTTT

V gene: TRBV2
D gene: .
J gene: TRBJ1-2
clone size: .
CDR3 protein: CASSLVRGNYGYTF
CDR3 DNA: TGTGCCAGCAGTCTCGTCAGGGGTAACTATGGCTACACCTTC

V gene: TRBV20-1
D gene: TRBD2
J gene: TRBJ2-3
clone size: .
CDR3 protein: CGAGTSGKGTDTQYF
CDR3 DNA: TGCGGTGCAGGGACTAGCGGGAAGGGGACAGATACGCAGTATTTT

V gene: TRBV6-1
D gene: .
J gene: TRBJ2-5
clone size: .
CDR3 protein: CASSEAQGSLQETQYF
CDR3 DNA: TGTGCCAGCAGTGAAGCGCAGGGCAGTTTACAAGAGACCCAGTACTTC

V gene: TRBV20-1
D gene: .
J gene: TRBJ1-1
clone size: few
CDR3 protein: CSAYGTHGRNTEAFF
CDR3 DNA: TGCAGTGCTTATGGGACACACGGCAGGAACACTGAAGCTTTCTTT

V gene: TRBV7-6
D gene: TRBD1
J gene: TRBJ2-5
clone size: few
CDR3 protein: CASSLGRQGAGETQYF
CDR3 DNA: TGTGCCAGCAGCTTAGGCCGACAGGGGGCGGGAGAGACCCAGTACTTC

V gene: TRBV6-4
D gene: TRBD1
J gene: TRBJ2-3
clone size: few
CDR3 protein: CASSETGSTDTQYF
CDR3 DNA: TGTGCCAGCAGTGAGACAGGGAGCACAGATACGCAGTATTTT

V gene: TRBV10-3
D gene: TRBD2
J gene: TRBJ2-5
clone size: .
CDR3 protein: CAISDLLATEAQYF
CDR3 DNA: TGTGCCATCAGTGACCTACTAGCGACCGAGGCCCAGTACTTC

V gene: TRBV15
D gene: .
J gene: TRBJ1-5
clone size: few
CDR3 protein: CATSRDWQPQHF
CDR3 DNA: TGTGCCACCAGCAGAGATTGGCAGCCCCAGCATTTT

V gene: TRBV6-5
D gene: .
J gene: TRBJ1-2
clone size: .
CDR3 protein: CATSSAAGSDSYTF
CDR3 DNA: TGTGCCACCAGTTCGGCGGCAGGGTCTGATAGCTACACCTTC

V gene: TRBV9
D gene: .
J gene: TRBJ1-5
clone size: .
CDR3 protein: CASSVGDSNQPQHF
CDR3 DNA: TGTGCCAGCAGCGTAGGGGATAGCAATCAGCCCCAGCATTTT

V gene: TRBV7-6
D gene: TRBD2
J gene: TRBJ2-3
clone size: .
CDR3 protein: CASSWVGTSGSTDTQYF
CDR3 DNA: TGTGCCAGCAGCTGGGTCGGGACTAGCGGTAGCACAGATACGCAGTATTTT

V gene: TRBV7-6
D gene: TRBD1
J gene: TRBJ2-7
clone size: few
CDR3 protein: CASSSWAKTGVLHEQYF
CDR3 DNA: TGTGCCAGCAGCTCCTGGGCAAAGACAGGGGTTCTCCACGAGCAGTACTTC

V gene: TRBV7-2
D gene: TRBD2
J gene: TRBJ2-3
clone size: .
CDR3 protein: CASSLGGGRGTQYF
CDR3 DNA: TGTGCCAGCAGCTTAGGAGGCGGGAGGGGTACGCAGTATTTT

V gene: TRBV19
D gene: TRBD2
J gene: TRBJ2-1
clone size: .
CDR3 protein: CASSIASGGASYNEQFF
CDR3 DNA: TGTGCCAGTAGTATAGCTAGCGGGGGGGCCTCCTACAATGAGCAGTTCTTC

V gene: TRBV7-8
D gene: .
J gene: TRBJ2-7
clone size: .
CDR3 protein: CASSLGTASSSYEQYF
CDR3 DNA: TGTGCCAGCAGCTTAGGGACAGCCAGTAGCTCCTACGAGCAGTACTTC

V gene: TRBV20-1
D gene: TRBD1
J gene: TRBJ1-2
clone size: .
CDR3 protein: CSAVSQGNYGYTF
CDR3 DNA: TGCAGTGCCGTATCACAGGGGAACTATGGCTACACCTTC

V gene: TRBV6-1
D gene: .
J gene: TRBJ1-1
clone size: few
CDR3 protein: CASSAHRENTEAFF
CDR3 DNA: TGTGCCAGCAGTGCCCACAGGGAGAACACTGAAGCTTTCTTT

V gene: TRBV20-1
D gene: .
J gene: TRBJ1-2
clone size: few
CDR3 protein: CSARDLRGMDGYTF
CDR3 DNA: TGCAGTGCTAGAGATCTTAGGGGGATGGATGGCTACACCTTC

V gene: TRBV7-9
D gene: .
J gene: TRBJ2-5
clone size: once
CDR3 protein: CASSLAVGSQETQYF
CDR3 DNA: TGTGCCAGCAGCTTAGCAGTCGGGTCGCAAGAGACCCAGTACTTC

V gene: TRBV4-2
D gene: .
J gene: TRBJ2-3
clone size: .
CDR3 protein: CASSQGVGDTQYF
CDR3 DNA: TGTGCCAGCAGCCAAGGGGTAGGAGATACGCAGTATTTT

V gene: TRBV6-1
D gene: .
J gene: TRBJ2-7
clone size: few
CDR3 protein: CASSDSYEQYF
CDR3 DNA: TGTGCCAGCAGTGACAGCTACGAGCAGTACTTC

V gene: TRBV7-8
D gene: TRBD2
J gene: TRBJ2-7
clone size: once
CDR3 protein: CASSSRLAGGLISSYEQYF
CDR3 DNA: TGTGCCAGCAGCTCCCGACTAGCGGGAGGCCTAATCAGCTCCTACGAGCAGTACTTC

V gene: TRBV12-3/TRBV12-4
D gene: .
J gene: TRBJ1-5
clone size: few
CDR3 protein: CASSPTNQPQHF
CDR3 DNA: TGTGCCAGCAGCCCAACCAATCAGCCCCAGCATTTT

V gene: TRBV20-1
D gene: TRBD1
J gene: TRBJ1-6
clone size: .
CDR3 protein: CSARATGGTNSPLHF
CDR3 DNA: TGCAGTGCTAGAGCCACAGGGGGAACGAATTCACCCCTCCACTTT

V gene: TRBV5-4
D gene: .
J gene: TRBJ1-6
clone size: .
CDR3 protein: CASRPGAANSPLHF
CDR3 DNA: TGTGCCAGCAGACCTGGGGCAGCGAATTCACCCCTCCACTTT

V gene: TRBV11-2
D gene: .
J gene: TRBJ2-5
clone size: .
CDR3 protein: CASSFNKGTPQYF
CDR3 DNA: TGTGCCAGCAGCTTTAATAAGGGGACACCCCAGTACTTC

V gene: TRBV10-3
D gene: TRBD1
J gene: TRBJ1-6
clone size: .
CDR3 protein: CAISEDPGGGTLHF
CDR3 DNA: TGTGCCATCAGTGAGGATCCAGGGGGTGGGACCCTCCACTTT

V gene: TRBV11-2
D gene: TRBD1
J gene: TRBJ1-2
clone size: .
CDR3 protein: CASSLDVATGNYGYTF
CDR3 DNA: TGTGCCAGCAGCTTAGACGTCGCGACAGGGAACTATGGCTACACCTTC

V gene: TRBV6-1
D gene: .
J gene: TRBJ1-2
clone size: .
CDR3 protein: CASSANYGYTF
CDR3 DNA: TGTGCCAGCTCCGCGAACTATGGCTACACCTTC

V gene: TRBV10-3
D gene: TRBD1
J gene: TRBJ1-3
clone size: .
CDR3 protein: CAISGDSGNTIYF
CDR3 DNA: TGTGCCATCAGTGGGGACAGTGGAAACACCATATATTTT

V gene: TRBV6-2/TRBV6-3
D gene: TRBD2
J gene: TRBJ2-1
clone size: .
CDR3 protein: CASSHLAGSYNEQFF
CDR3 DNA: TGTGCCAGCAGCCATCTAGCGGGCTCCTACAATGAGCAGTTCTTC